A single sample gave rise to the 15 T cell receptor beta chains below, sequenced in a study of blood T cells in healthy people across ages. A second PCR, run for roughly 7 to 12 cycles, used a sample-barcoded 5' primer plus a J-beta primer mix. TCRdb called the 5' RACE reads again in MiXCR, with one record for every CDR3 protein. The sample includes approximately 1.5 million distinct CDR3 sequences, approximately 43% of them seen just once. The sample was blood. The receptors derive from a woman under 30 in good health.

This clonotype has a handful of counts. The chain recombines TRBV3-1 with TRBJ2-2; D uncertain. V was shortened by 1 base and J by 5 bases, with 8 bases between the two germline ends. This CDR3 has 14 amino acids. Germline loops: CDR1 LGHDT, CDR2 YNNKEL (reference sequence). CDR3 loop: CASSQARQTGELFF. The DNA of the CDR3 is TGTGCCAGCAGCCAAGCGAGACAAACCGGGGAGCTGTTTTTT.

V and J are TRBV6-1 and TRBJ1-2; 7 bases are a match to TRBD1. Germline assignment: CDR1 MNHNS and CDR2 SASEGT. V gave up 6 bases and J gave up 0 bases; unmatched junction bases: 7. This CDR3 is built from 15 residues. The CDR3 is CASRTWTGANYGYTF. The CDR3 DNA sequence: TGTGCCAGCAGAACATGGACAGGAGCTAACTATGGCTACACCTTC.

The rearrangement uses TRBV5-1 and TRBJ2-5; 9 bases agree with TRBD2. With 4 bases clipped from V and 11 bases from J, the junction kept 12 bases outside the gene matches. The CDR3 is made up of 14 amino acids. The V gene's germline CDR1 is SGHRS and CDR2 YFSETQ. The CDR3, as DNA: TGCGCCAGCAGCCTTGGACTAGCGATGGATGAGCAGTACTTC. As protein: CASSLGLAMDEQYF.

This clonotype was detected a few times. The chain combines TRBV30 with TRBJ1-2, with no clear D. V was shortened by 2 bases and J by 3 bases, with 10 bases between the two germline ends. This CDR3 region has 13 residues. The V gene's germline CDR1 is GTSNPN and CDR2 SVGIG (reference sequence). DNA for the CDR3: TGTGCCTGGAGTCGTGATTATGACTATGGCTACACCTTC. Protein: CAWSRDYDYGYTF.

This clonotype was observed once. The chain couples TRBV7-2 to TRBJ1-2, with D possibly being TRBD1 (5 bases). From germline, CDR1 is SGHTA and CDR2 FQGNSA. Trimming removed 3 bases at V and 4 bases at J, with 12 bases between. This CDR3 has 14 amino acids. As DNA, the CDR3 is TGTGCCAGCAGCTTCCGGGGCACCACCTATGGCTACACCTTC. Encoded protein: CASSFRGTTYGYTF. The full variable domain, its missing parts supplied by reference TRBV7-2 and TRBJ1-2, is GAGVSQSPSNKVTEKGKDVELRCDPISGHTALYWYRQSLGQGLEFLIYFQGNSAPDKSGLPSDRFSAERTGGSVSTLTIQRTQQEDSAVYLCASSFRGTTYGYTFGSGTRLTVV.

This chain joins TRBV7-9 and TRBJ2-7; no definite D call. Trimming stripped 5 bases from V and 7 bases from J, with 15 bases between. This CDR3 region has 13 residues. Germline-derived CDR1 and CDR2 are SEHNR and FQNEAQ (reference sequence). The CDR3 DNA sequence: TGTGCCAGCAGCCCCCCGCGATACAATGAGCAGTACTTC. Encoded protein: CASSPPRYNEQYF.

There are a few counts of this clonotype. This rearrangement joins TRBV4-3 to TRBJ2-7, with D perhaps TRBD2 (6 bases). This CDR3 has 17 amino acids. Germline CDR1 LGHNA, CDR2 YSLEER. V lost 1 base and J lost 1, with 17 bases in between. This chain's CDR3 is CASSQVLGDSGSYEQYF. In DNA form, the CDR3 reads TGCGCCAGCAGCCAAGTCTTGGGGGACTCTGGGTCCTACGAGCAGTACTTC.

J is TRBJ2-1 and V is TRBV4-3, with 9 bases lining up with TRBD1. This CDR3 comprises 17 residues. Looked up from germline, CDR1 is LGHNA and CDR2 is YSLEER. The V segment lost 3 bases and the J segment 2 bases; nucleotides outside the gene matches: 8. For the CDR3, the DNA is TGCGCCAGCAGCCACGCCTCCGGGACAGGGACCTACAATGAGCAGTTCTTC. Residues: CASSHASGTGTYNEQFF.

This clonotype was found once. The V gene is TRBV9, the J gene TRBJ2-1; TRBD1 or TRBD2 may be the D gene (6 bases each). V lost 3 bases and J lost 6, with 13 bases in between. CDR3 length: 14 amino acids. The germline gives CDR1 SGDLS, CDR2 YYNGEE. The CDR3 DNA reads TGTGCCAGCAGCGCAGGAGGGGGAACCAATGAGCAGTTCTTC. Protein: CASSAGGGTNEQFF.

The chain employs TRBV5-6 and TRBJ2-4, with D tentatively TRBD1 (6 bases). The length of the CDR3 is 14 residues. V lost 0 bases, J lost 13 bases, and 17 bases lay in between. Germline assignment: CDR1 SGHDT and CDR2 YYEEEE. CDR3 nucleotide sequence: TGTGCCAGCAGCTTGGGGACAGTGGCCGTCCAGCAGTACTTC. This sequence encodes CASSLGTVAVQQYF.

Many counts were recorded for this clonotype. V usage is TRBV5-5 and J usage is TRBJ2-2, with D maybe TRBD1 (5 bases). CDR1 is SGHKS and CDR2 is YYEKEE in the germline V gene (reference sequence). The CDR3 has 14 residues. V was trimmed by 1 base and J by 1 base, leaving 5 bases between them. The DNA of the CDR3 is TGTGCCAGCAGCTTGCAGGGGAACACCGGGGAGCTGTTTTTT. Translated: CASSLQGNTGELFF.

This chain connects TRBV4-3 to TRBJ2-1; a weak D match, TRBD1 (5 bases). Germline values: CDR1 LGHNA, CDR2 YSLEER. Deletions cut 0 bases from V and 0 bases from J, with 12 bases between. This CDR3 is 17 amino acids long. DNA of the CDR3: TGCGCCAGCAGCCAAGATCTAGGGGCGAGCTCCTACAATGAGCAGTTCTTC. As protein: CASSQDLGASSYNEQFF.

In this sample, this clonotype turned up many times. The chain joins TRBV28 to TRBJ2-7, with 7 nucleotides matching TRBD1. The CDR3 is made up of 13 amino acids. The ends lost 6 bases at V and 7 bases at J; junction bases unmatched: 9. Germline CDR1 reads MDHEN; CDR2 reads SYDVKM. The CDR3, as DNA: TGTGCCAGCAGGAGACCGACAGGGTGGGAGCAGTACTTC. Its protein is CASRRPTGWEQYF.

A few counts support this clonotype. The V and J genes are TRBV20-1 and TRBJ2-7; D not certain. Per the germline V gene, CDR1 is DFQATT and CDR2 is SNEGSKA (reference sequence). V was shortened by 5 bases and J by 7 bases, with 12 bases between the two germline ends. The CDR3 extends over 11 amino acids. CDR3 region: CSALRAQEQYF. Here the CDR3 DNA reads TGCAGTGCTTTAAGGGCCCAGGAGCAGTACTTC.

J is TRBJ2-7 and V is TRBV12-3 or TRBV12-4, with a weak D call TRBD2 (5 bases). Trimming took off 6 bases at V and 7 bases at J, with 25 bases between the two ends. The CDR3 sequence is 16 residues long. CDR3 residues: CASRDGLESSYNEQYF. CDR3 bases: TGTGCCAGCAGGGACGGACTGGAGAGCTCCTACAATGAGCAGTACTTC.